Below are 9 T cell receptor beta chains sequenced from a single sample in a study of cytomegalovirus exposure and HLA in healthy donors. 60 Vbeta and 13 Jbeta primers were used in PCR. Produced via immunoSEQ multiplex PCR; TCRdb's table is partial and in-frame only. The sample shows roughly 130,000 clones, roughly four fifths of them seen only once. Input material: PBMCs. These receptors came from a male donor in good health and CMV-seropositive.

The chain employs TRBV28 and TRBJ2-5; 9 positions match TRBD2. Germline CDR1 reads MDHEN; CDR2 reads SYDVKM. The length of the CDR3 is 14 residues. V lost 2 bases and J lost 5; bases outside the gene matches: 3. The CDR3 sequence is CASSLAGGPETQYF. CDR3 nucleotides: TGTGCCAGCAGTTTAGCGGGAGGGCCGGAGACCCAGTACTTC.

V usage is TRBV28 and J usage is TRBJ1-1, with D unclear. The V gene's germline CDR1 is MDHEN and CDR2 SYDVKM. The V end lost 8 bases, the J end lost 5 bases, and 21 bases lay between the germline ends. There are 15 residues in the CDR3. CDR3 bases: TGTGCCAGCCAGGAGGGAAGCACAGTCCGGACTGAAGCTTTCTTT. The encoded protein is CASQEGSTVRTEAFF. Together with reference TRBV28 and TRBJ1-1, the CDR3 gives the full variable domain: DVKVTQSSRYLVKRTGEKVFLECVQDMDHENMFWYRQDPGLGLRLIYFSYDVKMKEKGDIPEGYSVSREKKERFSLILESASTNQTSMYLCASQEGSTVRTEAFFGQGTRLTVV.

V and J are TRBV19 and TRBJ2-7; TRBD1 matches 7 bases. The CDR3 loop spans 14 amino acids. V dropped 6 bases and J dropped 2; count of bases not matched to a gene: 7. Germline lookup yields CDR1 LNHDA and CDR2 SQIVND (reference sequence). The CDR3 DNA is TGTGCCAGTAGGCCCCGGGACAGAGCCTACGAGCAGTACTTC. It translates to CASRPRDRAYEQYF.

This clone was found once. The CDR3 reads CASSSTTGNYEKLFF. The CDR3, as DNA: TGTGCCAGCAGCTCAACAACAGGGAACTATGAAAAACTGTTTTTT. The chain combines TRBV7-8 with TRBJ1-4; perhaps TRBD1 as D (6 bases). Germline values: CDR1 SGHVS, CDR2 FQNEAQ. Trimming left V 4 bases short and J 6 bases short, with 15 bases between. There are 15 residues in the CDR3.

This clone was counted between two and nine times. The chain employs TRBV4-2 and TRBJ2-2; TRBD1 is a possible D gene (6 bases). The CDR3 totals 17 residues. Germline V lookup: CDR1 LGHNA, CDR2 YNFKEQ. V was pared by 4 bases and J by 0 bases, with 15 bases between. For the CDR3, the DNA is TGTGCCAGCAGCCCTGGGGACACAAATACGAACACCGGGGAGCTGTTTTTT. Amino acid sequence: CASSPGDTNTNTGELFF.

The chain has TRBV15 and TRBJ1-2; 10 bases agree with TRBD1. With 1 base clipped from V and 8 bases from J, the junction kept 7 bases outside the gene matches. The CDR3 is made up of 15 amino acids. In germline, CDR1 is LNHNV, CDR2 YYDKDF (reference sequence). CDR3: CATSRGDRGLPGYTF. Written as DNA, the CDR3 is TGTGCCACCAGCAGAGGGGACAGGGGCCTTCCAGGCTACACCTTC.

This chain connects TRBV19 to TRBJ2-5; TRBD2 agrees at 7 bases. After removal of 9 bases from V and 5 bases from J, the junction contained 6 bases not matched to a gene. There are 12 residues in the CDR3. In germline, CDR1 is LNHDA, CDR2 SQIVND (reference sequence). CDR3 region: CASQTGGETQYF. The DNA of the CDR3 is TGTGCCAGCCAGACGGGAGGCGAGACCCAGTACTTC.

The chain carries TRBV5-4 and TRBJ1-1, with D maybe TRBD1 (5 bases). CDR3 length: 14 residues. V was pared by 0 bases and J by 7 bases, with 13 bases between. CDR1 is SGHNT, CDR2 YYREEE, per germline (reference sequence). The CDR3 region is CASSLARTPNEAFF. The CDR3 DNA is TGTGCCAGCAGCTTGGCAAGGACACCGAATGAAGCTTTCTTT.

J is TRBJ1-6 and V is TRBV28; tentative D call: TRBD1 (6 bases). V lost 3 bases, J lost 9 bases, and 21 bases lay in between. Germline V gene lookup returns CDR1 MDHEN and CDR2 SYDVKM. The CDR3 length is 17 residues. CDR3 coding DNA: TGTGCCAGCAGTTTCCCTTCTGAGGGGGAATTTCTTTCACCCCTCCACTTT. It encodes CASSFPSEGEFLSPLHF. Supplemented by reference TRBV28 and TRBJ1-6, the full variable domain reads DVKVTQSSRYLVKRTGEKVFLECVQDMDHENMFWYRQDPGLGLRLIYFSYDVKMKEKGDIPEGYSVSREKKERFSLILESASTNQTSMYLCASSFPSEGEFLSPLHFGNGTRLTVT.